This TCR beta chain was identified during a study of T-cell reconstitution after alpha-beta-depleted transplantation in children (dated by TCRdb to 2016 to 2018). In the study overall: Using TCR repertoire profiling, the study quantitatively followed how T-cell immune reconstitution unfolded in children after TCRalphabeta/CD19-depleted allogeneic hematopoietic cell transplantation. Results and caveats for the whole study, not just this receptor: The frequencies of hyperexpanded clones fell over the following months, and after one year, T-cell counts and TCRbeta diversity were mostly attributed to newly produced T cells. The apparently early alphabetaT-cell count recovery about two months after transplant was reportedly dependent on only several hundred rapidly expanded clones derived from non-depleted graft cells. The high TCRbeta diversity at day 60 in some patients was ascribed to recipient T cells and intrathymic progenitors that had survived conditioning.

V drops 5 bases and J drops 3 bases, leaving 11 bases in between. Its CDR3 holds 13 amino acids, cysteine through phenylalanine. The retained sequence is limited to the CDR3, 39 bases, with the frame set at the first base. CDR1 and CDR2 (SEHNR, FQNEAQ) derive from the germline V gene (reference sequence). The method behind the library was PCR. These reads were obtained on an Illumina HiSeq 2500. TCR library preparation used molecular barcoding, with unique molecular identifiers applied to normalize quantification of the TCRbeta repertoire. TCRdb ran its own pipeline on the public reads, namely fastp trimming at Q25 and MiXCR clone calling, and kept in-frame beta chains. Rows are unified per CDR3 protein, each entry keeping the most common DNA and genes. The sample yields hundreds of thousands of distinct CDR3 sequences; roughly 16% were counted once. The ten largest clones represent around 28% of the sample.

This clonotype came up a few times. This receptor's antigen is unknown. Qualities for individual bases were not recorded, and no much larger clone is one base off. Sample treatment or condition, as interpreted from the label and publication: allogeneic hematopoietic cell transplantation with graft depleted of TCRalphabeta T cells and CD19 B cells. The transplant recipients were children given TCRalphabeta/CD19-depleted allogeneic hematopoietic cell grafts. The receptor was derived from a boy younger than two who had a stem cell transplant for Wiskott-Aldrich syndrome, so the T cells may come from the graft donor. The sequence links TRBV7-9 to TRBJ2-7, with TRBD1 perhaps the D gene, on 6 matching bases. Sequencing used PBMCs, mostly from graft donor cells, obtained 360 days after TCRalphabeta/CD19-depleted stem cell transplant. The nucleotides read TGTGCCAGCAGCGGTGACAGGTTCTACGAGCAGTACTTC. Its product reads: CASSGDRFYEQYF.